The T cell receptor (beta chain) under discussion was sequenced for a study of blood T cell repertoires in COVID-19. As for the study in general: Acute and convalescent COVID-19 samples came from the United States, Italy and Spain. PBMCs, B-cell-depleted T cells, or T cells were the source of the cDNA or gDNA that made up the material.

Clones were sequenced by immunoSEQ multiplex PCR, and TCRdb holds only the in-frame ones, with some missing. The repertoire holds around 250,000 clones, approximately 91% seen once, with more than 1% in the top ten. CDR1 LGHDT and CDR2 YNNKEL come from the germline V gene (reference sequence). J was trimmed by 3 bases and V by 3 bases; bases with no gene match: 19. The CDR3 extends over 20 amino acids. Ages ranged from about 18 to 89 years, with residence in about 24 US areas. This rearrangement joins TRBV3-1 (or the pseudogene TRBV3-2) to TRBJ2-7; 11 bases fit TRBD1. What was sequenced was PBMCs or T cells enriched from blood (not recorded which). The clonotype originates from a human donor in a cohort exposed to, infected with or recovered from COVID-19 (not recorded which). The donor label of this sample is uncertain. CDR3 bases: TGTGCCAGCAGCCACAACCGAGGGACAGGGGGAGTTCAATGGGGCTACGAGCAGTACTTC. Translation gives CASSHNRGTGGVQWGYEQYF.